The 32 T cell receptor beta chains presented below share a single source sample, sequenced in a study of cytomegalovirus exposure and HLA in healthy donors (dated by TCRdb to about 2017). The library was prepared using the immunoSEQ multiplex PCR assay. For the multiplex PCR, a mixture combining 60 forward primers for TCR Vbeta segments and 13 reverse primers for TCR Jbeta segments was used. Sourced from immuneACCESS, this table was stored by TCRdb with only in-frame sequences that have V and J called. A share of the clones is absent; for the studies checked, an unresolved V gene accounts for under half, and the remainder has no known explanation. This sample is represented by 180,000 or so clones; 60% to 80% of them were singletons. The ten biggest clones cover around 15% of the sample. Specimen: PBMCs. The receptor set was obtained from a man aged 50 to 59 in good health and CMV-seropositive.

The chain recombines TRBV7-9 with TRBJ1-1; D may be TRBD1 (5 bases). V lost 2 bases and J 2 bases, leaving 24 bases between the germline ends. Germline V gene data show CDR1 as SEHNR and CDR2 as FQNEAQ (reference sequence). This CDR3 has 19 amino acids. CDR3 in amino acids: CASSLLLDELLRGNTEAFF. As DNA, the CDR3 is TGTGCCAGCAGCTTACTTCTAGACGAATTACTAAGGGGTAACACTGAAGCTTTCTTT.

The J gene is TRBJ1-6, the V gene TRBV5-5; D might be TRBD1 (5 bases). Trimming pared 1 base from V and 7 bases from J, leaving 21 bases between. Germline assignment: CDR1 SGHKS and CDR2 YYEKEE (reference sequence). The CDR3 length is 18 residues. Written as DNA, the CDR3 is TGTGCCAGCAGCTTGTTTGAGCCAGGGTCTTTCGGCAATTCACCCCTCCACTTT. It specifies CASSLFEPGSFGNSPLHF. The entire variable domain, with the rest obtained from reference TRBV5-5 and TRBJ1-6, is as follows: DAGVTQSPTHLIKTRGQQVTLRCSPISGHKSVSWYQQVLGQGPQFIFQYYEKEERGRGNFPDRFSARQFPNYSSELNVNALLLGDSALYLCASSLFEPGSFGNSPLHFGNGTRLTVT.

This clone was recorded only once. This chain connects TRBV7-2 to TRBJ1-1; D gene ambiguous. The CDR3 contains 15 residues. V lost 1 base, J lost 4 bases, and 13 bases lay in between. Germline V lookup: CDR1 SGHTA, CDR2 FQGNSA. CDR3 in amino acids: CASSLGGQARTEAFF. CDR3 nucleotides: TGTGCCAGCAGCTTAGGTGGGCAGGCACGCACTGAAGCTTTCTTT. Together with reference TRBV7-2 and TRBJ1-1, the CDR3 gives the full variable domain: GAGVSQSPSNKVTEKGKDVELRCDPISGHTALYWYRQSLGQGLEFLIYFQGNSAPDKSGLPSDRFSAERTGGSVSTLTIQRTQQEDSAVYLCASSLGGQARTEAFFGQGTRLTVV.

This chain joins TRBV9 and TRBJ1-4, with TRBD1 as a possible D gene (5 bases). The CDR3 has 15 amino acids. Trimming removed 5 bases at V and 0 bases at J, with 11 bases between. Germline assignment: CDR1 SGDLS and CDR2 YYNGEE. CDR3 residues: CASRKGASTNEKLFF. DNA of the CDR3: TGTGCCAGCAGAAAAGGGGCCTCAACTAATGAAAAACTGTTTTTT.

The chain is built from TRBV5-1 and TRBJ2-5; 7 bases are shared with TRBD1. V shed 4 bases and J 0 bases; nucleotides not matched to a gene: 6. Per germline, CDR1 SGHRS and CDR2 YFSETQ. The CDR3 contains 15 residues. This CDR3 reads CASSPTGTHQETQYF. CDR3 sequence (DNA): TGCGCCAGCAGCCCGACAGGGACCCACCAAGAGACCCAGTACTTC.

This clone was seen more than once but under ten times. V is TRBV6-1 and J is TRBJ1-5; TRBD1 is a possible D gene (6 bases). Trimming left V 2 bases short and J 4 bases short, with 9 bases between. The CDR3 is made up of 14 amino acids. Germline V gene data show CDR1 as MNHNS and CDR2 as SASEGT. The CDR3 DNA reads TGTGCCAGCAGTGAAACGACAGGTAATCAGCCCCAGCATTTT. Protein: CASSETTGNQPQHF.

DNA of the CDR3: TGTGCCAGTAGTATAACGCAGGGTAATGACGAGCAGTACTTC. It is translated as CASSITQGNDEQYF. This chain joins TRBV19 and TRBJ2-7; possible D gene TRBD1, 5 bases. CDR3 size: 14 residues. The germline V gene has CDR1 LNHDA and CDR2 SQIVND (reference sequence). V lost 2 bases and J 5 bases, leaving 13 bases between the germline ends. Full variable domain (remainder filled in from reference TRBV19 and TRBJ2-7): DGGITQSPKYLFRKEGQNVTLSCEQNLNHDAMYWYRQDPGQGLRLIYYSQIVNDFQKGDIAEGYSVSREKKESFPLTVTSAQKNPTAFYLCASSITQGNDEQYFGPGTRLTVT.

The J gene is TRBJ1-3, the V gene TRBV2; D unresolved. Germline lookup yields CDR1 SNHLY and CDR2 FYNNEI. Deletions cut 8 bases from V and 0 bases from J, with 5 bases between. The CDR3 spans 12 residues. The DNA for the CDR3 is TGTGCCAGCCCAGTCTCTGGAAACACCATATATTTT. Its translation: CASPVSGNTIYF.

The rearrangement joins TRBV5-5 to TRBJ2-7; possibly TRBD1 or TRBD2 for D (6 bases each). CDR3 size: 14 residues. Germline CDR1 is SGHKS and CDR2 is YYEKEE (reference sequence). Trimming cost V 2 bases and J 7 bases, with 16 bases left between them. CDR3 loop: CASSFISGAGEQYV. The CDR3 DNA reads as TGTGCCAGCAGCTTCATTTCAGGGGCGGGGGAGCAGTACGTC.

The CDR3 sequence is CASGSSYEQYV. Here the CDR3 DNA reads TGTGCCAGCGGGAGCTCCTACGAGCAGTACGTC. The chain recombines TRBV28 with TRBJ2-7; the D gene is possibly TRBD2 (5 bases). This CDR3 has 11 amino acids. V lost 8 bases and J 0 bases, leaving 5 bases between the germline ends. CDR1 and CDR2 (germline): MDHEN, SYDVKM.

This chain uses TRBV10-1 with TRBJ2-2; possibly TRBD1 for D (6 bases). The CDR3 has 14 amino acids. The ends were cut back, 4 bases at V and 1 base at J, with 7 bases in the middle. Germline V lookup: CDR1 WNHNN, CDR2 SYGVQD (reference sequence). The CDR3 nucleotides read TGCGCCAGCAGTGTGACAGGGAACACCGGGGAGCTGTTTTTT. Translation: CASSVTGNTGELFF.

For the CDR3, the DNA is TGCGCCAGCAGCTTGGAACTAGCGGGACTGAGGTACCAAGAGACCCAGTACTTC. It codes for CASSLELAGLRYQETQYF. The rearrangement links TRBV5-1 to TRBJ2-5; TRBD2 aligns across 10 bases. This CDR3 has 18 amino acids. Germline V CDR1 and CDR2: SGHRS, YFSETQ. J gave up 0 bases and V 0 bases, and 8 bases lay outside the gene matches.

The CDR3 reads CASSRGQATNQPQHF. The DNA for the CDR3 is TGTGCCAGCAGCCGGGGACAGGCCACGAATCAGCCCCAGCATTTT. This chain connects TRBV6-6 to TRBJ1-5, with TRBD1 identical over 8 bases. From germline, CDR1 is MNHNY and CDR2 SVGAGI (reference sequence). This CDR3 has 15 residues. The junction had 8 bases not matched to a gene; V was cut back by 6 bases and J by 4 bases.

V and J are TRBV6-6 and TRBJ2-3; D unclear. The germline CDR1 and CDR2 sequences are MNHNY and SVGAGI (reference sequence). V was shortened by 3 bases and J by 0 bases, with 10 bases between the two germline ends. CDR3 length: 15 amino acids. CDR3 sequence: CASSYPVASTDTQYF. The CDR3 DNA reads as TGTGCCAGCAGTTATCCGGTAGCTAGCACAGATACGCAGTATTTT.

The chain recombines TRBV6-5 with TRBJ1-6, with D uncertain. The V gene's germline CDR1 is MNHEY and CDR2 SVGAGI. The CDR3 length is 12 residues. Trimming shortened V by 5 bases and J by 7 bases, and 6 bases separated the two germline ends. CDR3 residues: CASSRRNSPLHF. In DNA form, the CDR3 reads TGTGCCAGCAGTCGTCGGAATTCACCCCTCCACTTT.

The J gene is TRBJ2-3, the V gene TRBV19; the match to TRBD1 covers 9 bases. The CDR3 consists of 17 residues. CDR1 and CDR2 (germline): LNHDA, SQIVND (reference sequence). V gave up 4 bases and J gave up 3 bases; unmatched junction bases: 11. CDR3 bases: TGTGCCAGTAGTACGGACCGGGACAGGGTAGGGACAGATACGCAGTATTTT. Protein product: CASSTDRDRVGTDTQYF.

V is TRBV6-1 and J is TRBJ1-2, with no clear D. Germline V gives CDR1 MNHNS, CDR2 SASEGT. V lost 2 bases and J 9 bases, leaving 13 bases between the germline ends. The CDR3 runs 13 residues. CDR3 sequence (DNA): TGTGCCAGCAGTGAATTAGCGTGGGCCAGCTACACCTTC. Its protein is CASSELAWASYTF.

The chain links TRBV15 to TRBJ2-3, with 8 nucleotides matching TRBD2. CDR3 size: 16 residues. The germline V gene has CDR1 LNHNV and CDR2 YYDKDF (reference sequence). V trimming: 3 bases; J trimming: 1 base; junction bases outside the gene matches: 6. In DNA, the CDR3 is TGTGCCACCAGCAGTCTCGGGGGGGCCCGCACAGATACGCAGTATTTT. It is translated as CATSSLGGARTDTQYF.

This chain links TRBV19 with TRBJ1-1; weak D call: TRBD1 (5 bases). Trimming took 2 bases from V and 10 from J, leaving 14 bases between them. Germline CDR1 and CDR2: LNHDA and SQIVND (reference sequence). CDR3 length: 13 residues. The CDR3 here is CASSISDQGRAFF. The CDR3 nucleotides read TGTGCCAGTAGTATAAGTGATCAGGGCAGAGCTTTCTTT.

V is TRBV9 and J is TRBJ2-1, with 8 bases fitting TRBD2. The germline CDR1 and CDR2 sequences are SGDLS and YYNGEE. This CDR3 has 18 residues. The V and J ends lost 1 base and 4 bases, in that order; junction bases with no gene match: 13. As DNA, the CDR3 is TGTGCCAGCAGCGTATCTCTGGCGGGGGGAATTAATTACAATGAGCAGTTCTTC. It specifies CASSVSLAGGINYNEQFF.

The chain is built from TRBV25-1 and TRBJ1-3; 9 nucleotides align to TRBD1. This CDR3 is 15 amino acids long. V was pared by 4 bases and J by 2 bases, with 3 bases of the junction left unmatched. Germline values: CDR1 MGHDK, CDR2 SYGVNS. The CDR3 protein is CASSVTGGAGNTIYF. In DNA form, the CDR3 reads TGTGCCAGCAGTGTTACAGGGGGCGCTGGAAACACCATATATTTT. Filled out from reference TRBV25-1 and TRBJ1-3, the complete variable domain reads EADIYQTPRYLVIGTGKKITLECSQTMGHDKMYWYQQDPGMELHLIHYSYGVNSTEKGDLSSESTVSRIRTEHFPLTLESARPSHTSQYLCASSVTGGAGNTIYFGEGSWLTVV.

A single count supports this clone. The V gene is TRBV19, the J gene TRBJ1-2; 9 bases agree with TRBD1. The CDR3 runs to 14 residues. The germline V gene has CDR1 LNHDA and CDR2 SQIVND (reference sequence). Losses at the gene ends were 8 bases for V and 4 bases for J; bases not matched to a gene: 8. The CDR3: CASLGDRATYGYTF. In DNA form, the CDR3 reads TGTGCCAGTTTAGGGGACAGGGCTACCTATGGCTACACCTTC.

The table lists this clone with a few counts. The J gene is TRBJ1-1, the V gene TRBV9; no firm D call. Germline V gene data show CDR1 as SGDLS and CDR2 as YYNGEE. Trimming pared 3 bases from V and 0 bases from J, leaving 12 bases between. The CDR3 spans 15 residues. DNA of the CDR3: TGTGCCAGCAGCGACAGCCCCGACATGAACACTGAAGCTTTCTTT. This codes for CASSDSPDMNTEAFF.

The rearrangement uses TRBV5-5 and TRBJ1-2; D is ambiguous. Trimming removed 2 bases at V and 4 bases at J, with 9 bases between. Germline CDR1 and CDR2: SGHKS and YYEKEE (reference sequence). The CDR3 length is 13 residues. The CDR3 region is CASSFPAGYGYTF. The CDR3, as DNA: TGTGCCAGCAGCTTCCCGGCAGGCTATGGCTACACCTTC.

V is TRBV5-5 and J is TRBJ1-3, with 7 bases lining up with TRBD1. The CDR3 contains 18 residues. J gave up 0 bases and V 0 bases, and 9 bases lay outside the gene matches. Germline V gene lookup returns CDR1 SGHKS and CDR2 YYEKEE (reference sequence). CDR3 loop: CASSLGQGVQGSGNTIYF. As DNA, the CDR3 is TGTGCCAGCAGCTTGGGGCAGGGGGTACAGGGCTCTGGAAACACCATATATTTT.

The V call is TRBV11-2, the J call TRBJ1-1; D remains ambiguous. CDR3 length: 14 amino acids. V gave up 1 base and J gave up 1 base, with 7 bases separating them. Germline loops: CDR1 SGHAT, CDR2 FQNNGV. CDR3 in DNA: TGTGCCAGCAGCTTAGGAGGGTCGAACACTGAAGCTTTCTTT. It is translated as CASSLGGSNTEAFF.

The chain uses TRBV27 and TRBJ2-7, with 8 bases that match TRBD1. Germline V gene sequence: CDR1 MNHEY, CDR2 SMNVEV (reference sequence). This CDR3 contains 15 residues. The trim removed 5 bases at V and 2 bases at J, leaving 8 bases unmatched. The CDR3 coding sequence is TGTGCCAGCAGTATTCGGACAGGGAGAACCTACGAGCAGTACTTC. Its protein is CASSIRTGRTYEQYF.

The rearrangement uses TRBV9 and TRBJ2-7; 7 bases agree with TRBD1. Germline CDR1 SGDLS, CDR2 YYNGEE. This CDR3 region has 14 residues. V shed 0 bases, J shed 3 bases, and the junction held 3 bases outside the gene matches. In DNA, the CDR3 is TGTGCCAGCAGCGTAGAGGACAGGTTCTACGAGCAGTACTTC. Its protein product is CASSVEDRFYEQYF.

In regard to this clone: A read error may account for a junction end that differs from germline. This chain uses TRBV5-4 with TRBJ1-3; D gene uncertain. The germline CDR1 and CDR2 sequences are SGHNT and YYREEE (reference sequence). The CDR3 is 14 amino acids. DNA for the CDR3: TGTGCCAGCAGCTTGGACAGCCCTGGAAGCACCATATATTTT. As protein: CASSLDSPGSTIYF.

The CDR3 DNA sequence: TGTGCCAGCAGCTTGGACAGGAATTCACCCCTCCACTTT. Its translation: CASSLDRNSPLHF. The rearrangement uses TRBV7-2 and TRBJ1-6; 7 nucleotides match TRBD1. The CDR3 has 13 residues. The germline CDR1 and CDR2 sequences are SGHTA and FQGNSA. V trimming: 3 bases; J trimming: 7 bases; junction bases outside the gene matches: 0.

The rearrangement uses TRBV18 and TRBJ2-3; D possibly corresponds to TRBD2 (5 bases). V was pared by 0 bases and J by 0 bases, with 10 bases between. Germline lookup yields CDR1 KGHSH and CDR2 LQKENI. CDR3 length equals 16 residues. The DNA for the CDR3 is TGTGCCAGCTCACCACCACCACGGGGTAGCACAGATACGCAGTATTTT. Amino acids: CASSPPPRGSTDTQYF.

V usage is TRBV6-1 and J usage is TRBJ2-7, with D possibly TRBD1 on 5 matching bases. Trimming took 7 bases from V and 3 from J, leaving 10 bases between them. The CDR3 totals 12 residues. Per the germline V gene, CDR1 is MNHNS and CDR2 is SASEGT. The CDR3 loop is CASIRTFYEQYF. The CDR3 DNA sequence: TGTGCCAGCATCAGGACATTCTACGAGCAGTACTTC.